This T cell receptor (beta chain) was recovered during a study of T cells in Graves' hyperthyroidism and ophthalmopathy. Study conclusions and caveats: The blood repertoire included most of the expanded thyroid clonotypes above 0.001. Stable hyperthyroidism and ophthalmopathy were separated using 13 V-J signatures.

Germline CDR1 and CDR2: SGHTA and FQGNSA. CDR3 length equals 14 residues. V was clipped by 4 bases and J by 4 bases; unmatched bases: 4. Based on clinical symptoms, serum thyroxine and TRAb, thyroid ultrasound and orbital computed tomography, diagnoses were reached. This clonotype appeared many times. The antigen is undetermined. It was RNA transcripts that yielded the amplified TCR beta CDR3 regions. Carried out on the TCR CDR3, a first-round RT-PCR used the HTBI primer set. One entry per CDR3 protein results from TCRdb running MiXCR on the multiplex PCR reads. The sample has hundreds of thousands of distinct CDR3 sequences; around a sixth are singletons.

The V call is TRBV7-2, the J call TRBJ2-7; 10 bases fit TRBD2. The receptor was isolated from a woman in her late teens or twenties with Graves' hyperthyroidism that later progressed to Graves' ophthalmopathy. Sequenced input: blood. CDR3 sequence: CASSSLSGRYEQYF. DNA of the CDR3: TGTGCCAGCAGCTCTCTTAGCGGGAGGTACGAGCAGTACTTC.